The present T cell receptor beta chain was sequenced within a study of blood T cell repertoires in COVID-19. Overall study: Samples taken during acute and convalescent COVID-19 were collected in the United States, Italy and Spain. In each case, the material was cDNA or gDNA derived from T cells, B-cell-depleted T cells, or PBMCs.

Germline CDR1 and CDR2: ENHRY and SYGVKD. This CDR3 is built from 17 residues. With 2 bases clipped from V and 6 bases from J, the junction kept 10 bases outside the gene matches. Source study methods: Amplification of reference gene primers was used by the study to estimate nucleated cell counts. Generated by immunoSEQ multiplex PCR, the TCRdb table keeps only in-frame clones and is missing some. The D gene and trimming were derived from the DNA, and the V and J assignments and clone size from that table. The data show under 85,000 clones, more than 70% seen once. Sequenced: peripheral blood. This clonotype was sampled from a man aged 50 to 60 with active COVID-19. The chain joins TRBV10-3 to TRBJ1-6; the match to TRBD1 covers 7 bases. CDR3 bases: TGTGCCATCAGTGAGAGGGGAACGGGACAGATTAATTCACCCCTCCACTTT. Protein sequence: CAISERGTGQINSPLHF.